This TCR beta chain was recorded in a study of Graves' ophthalmopathy and Graves' hyperthyroidism. Overall study context: Untreated patients at initial diagnosis provided peripheral blood. Findings and limits, study-wide: Most expanded thyroid clonotypes above 0.001 frequency also appeared in blood.

Per the germline V gene, CDR1 is WNHNN and CDR2 is SYGVQD (reference sequence). With 5 bases removed from V and 0 bases from J, the gap between germline ends came to 10 bases. The CDR3 extends over 14 amino acids. This clonotype was seen ten or more times. What it binds is not known. Amplified TCR beta CDR3 regions were obtained using RNA transcripts as template. Amplification began with first-round RT-PCR using HTBI primers, then second-round multiplex PCR was performed. TCRdb reprocessed the multiplex PCR reads via MiXCR and lists one record per CDR3 protein. The profile shows 600,000 to 650,000 distinct CDR3 sequences, about a fifth of them singletons. Each diagnosis was determined on the basis of clinical symptoms, serum thyroxine, TRAb, thyroid ultrasound and orbital computed tomography.

This receptor was taken from a woman aged 18 to 35 with stable Graves' hyperthyroidism. Some clones in this sample may be carry-over from other donors' samples. J is TRBJ1-1 and V is TRBV10-1; D is ambiguous. The sample consisted of peripheral blood. This CDR3 is CASSRDTLNTEAFF. CDR3 bases: TGCGCCAGCAGTAGAGACACTTTGAACACTGAAGCTTTCTTT.